These T cell receptor beta chains were read from a single sample in a study of T cells in Graves' hyperthyroidism and ophthalmopathy. TCRdb re-derived calls from the multiplex PCR reads in MiXCR, one entry per CDR3 protein. The sample includes roughly 200,000 distinct CDR3 sequences, less than 20% of them seen just once. Sequencing input: blood. The receptor set was obtained from a woman in her forties or fifties with Graves' hyperthyroidism. CDR3s leave out the opening cysteine and the closing phenylalanine or tryptophan.

14	TRBV5-1	TRBJ1-4	ASSGQGTTTNEKLF
14	TRBV12-3/TRBV12-4	TRBJ2-1	ASSLGLAGGYNEQF
14	TRBV24-1	TRBJ2-3	ATSDRTSGVTDTQY
14	TRBV5-1	TRBJ1-3	ASSLTEGLAGNTIY
13	TRBV5-1	TRBJ2-7	ASSYTGTRYYEQY
13	TRBV18	TRBJ2-7	ASSPFSGRNYEQY
13	TRBV5-5	TRBJ2-5	ASSEDRIPGETQY
11	TRBV4-1	TRBJ2-3	ASSHSLGQERY
12	TRBV18	TRBJ1-1	ASSPGHVNTEAF
12	TRBV28	TRBJ1-3	ASRPDRGVNTIY
15	TRBV6-1	TRBJ1-6	ASSEAPGSSYNSPLH
14	TRBV7-8	TRBJ1-5	ASTAYAGGSNQPQH
12	TRBV7-9	TRBJ1-5	ASSGSSSNQPQH
11	TRBV27	TRBJ2-3	ASSNGYTDTQY
14	TRBV9	TRBJ2-7	ASSQRSGTGAVEQY
10	TRBV19	TRBJ1-2	ASSIPSQGYT
12	TRBV20-1	TRBJ1-2	SVKYGIGRVGYT
11	TRBV5-4	TRBJ1-4	ASGIATNEKLF
15	TRBV9	TRBJ2-3	ASSGLAGGLLTDTQY
10	TRBV29-1	TRBJ1-1	SVAVGNTEAF
14	TRBV4-2	TRBJ2-3	ASSQLAGGLTDTQY
13	TRBV11-2	TRBJ2-5	ASSSRDRGQETQY
13	TRBV14	TRBJ1-2	ASSQRLGSRDGYT
12	TRBV15	TRBJ1-1	ATSRDRSNTEAF
12	TRBV5-1	TRBJ2-2	ASSLAGETGELF
16	TRBV7-9	TRBJ2-1	ASSLRLAGSSPSNEQF
10	TRBV30	TRBJ1-5	AWSRQNQPQH
11	TRBV14	TRBJ2-5	ASSQTLRETQY
13	TRBV11-2	TRBJ2-1	ASSWTGTRSDEQF
14	TRBV12-3/TRBV12-4	TRBJ2-1	ASSFIRGGTYNEQF
12	TRBV24-1	TRBJ2-1	ATSAGQGANEQF
11	TRBV13	TRBJ2-3	ASSSTGTDTQY
12	TRBV4-1	TRBJ2-5	ASSQEPTGETQY
14	TRBV28	TRBJ2-5	ASSPLAGGVQETQY
11	TRBV12-5	TRBJ2-2	ASGLVNPGELF
10	TRBV7-9	TRBJ1-1	ASSLTTYEAF
12	TRBV7-2	TRBJ2-7	ASSLAENSYEQY
12	TRBV19	TRBJ1-1	ASSIGEYHTEAF
14	TRBV10-3	TRBJ2-7	ATEDGGLPVSYEQY
11	TRBV5-1	TRBJ2-1	ASSLAMVNEQF
13	TRBV7-9	TRBJ2-5	ASSLDGGLRETQY